The 7 T cell receptor beta chains reported below all come from one sample, sequenced in a study of blood T cell repertoires in COVID-19. Data came from immunoSEQ multiplex PCR; TCRdb stores just in-frame clones and leaves some out. In the table there are 450,000 or so clones, roughly 87% of which are singletons. The sample comprised peripheral blood. Source of these receptors: a man between 18 and 35 years old with COVID-19, enrolled during active disease.

To note about this clone: The same CDR3 also results from other DNA sequences found in this sample. The rearrangement joins TRBV29-1 to TRBJ1-1; D gene ambiguous. CDR1 is SQVTM, CDR2 ANQGSEA, per germline. Trimming pared 4 bases from V and 0 bases from J, leaving 9 bases between. CDR3 length equals 13 residues. CDR3 nucleotide sequence: TGCAGCGTTGGAGGTCGGATGAACACTGAAGCTTTCTTT. It specifies CSVGGRMNTEAFF.

This sequence joins TRBV19 and TRBJ2-1; D might be TRBD1 (5 bases). The V end lost 10 bases, the J end lost 7 bases, and 26 bases lay between the germline ends. Germline CDR1 reads LNHDA; CDR2 reads SQIVND (reference sequence). The CDR3 sequence is 16 residues long. This CDR3 is CATSRVEPPPRNEQFF. The CDR3 DNA reads TGTGCCACCAGCAGGGTAGAACCTCCCCCACGAAATGAGCAGTTCTTC.

V is TRBV23-1 and J is TRBJ2-7, with a weak D call TRBD2 (5 bases). TRBV23-1 is assigned to the ORF class and has an uncertain function. The CDR3 runs 12 residues. V lost 4 bases, J lost 7 bases, and 11 bases lay in between. The CDR3 DNA follows: TGCGCCAGCAGTCCTGGAGGTTGGGAGCAGTACTTC. Translation: CASSPGGWEQYF.

This clone was observed once. This chain connects TRBV7-2 to TRBJ2-7; TRBD2 might be the D (6 bases). V gave up 0 bases and J gave up 2 bases, with 8 bases separating them. The CDR3 sequence is 14 residues long. CDR1 and CDR2 from the germline V gene are SGHTA and FQGNSA. The CDR3 DNA sequence: TGTGCCAGCAGCTTAGCGGGAGGCACCTACGAGCAGTACTTC. Its protein is CASSLAGGTYEQYF. Complete variable domain (other parts from reference TRBV7-2 and TRBJ2-7): GAGVSQSPSNKVTEKGKDVELRCDPISGHTALYWYRQSLGQGLEFLIYFQGNSAPDKSGLPSDRFSAERTGGSVSTLTIQRTQQEDSAVYLCASSLAGGTYEQYFGPGTRLTVT.

A single count supports this clone. The identical CDR3 is also encoded by other nucleotide sequences in the sample. In nucleotides, the CDR3 is TGTGCCAGCAGCTTATTAGCGGGGGGCCGGGAGACCCAGTACTTC. This translates into CASSLLAGGRETQYF. The chain carries TRBV7-9 and TRBJ2-5, with 10 bases lining up with TRBD2. Germline V gene lookup returns CDR1 SEHNR and CDR2 FQNEAQ (reference sequence). The ends lost 2 bases at V and 5 bases at J; junction bases unmatched: 5. This CDR3 comprises 15 residues.

The rearrangement joins TRBV19 to TRBJ1-4, with 9 bases fitting TRBD1. The CDR3 runs 15 residues. The germline V gene encodes CDR1 LNHDA and CDR2 SQIVND (reference sequence). The J segment lost 5 bases and the V segment lost 5 bases, leaving 6 bases of the junction unmatched. This CDR3 reads CASSLPGTGNEKLFF. In nucleotides, the CDR3 is TGTGCCAGTAGTCTACCCGGGACAGGGAATGAAAAACTGTTTTTT. Supplemented by reference TRBV19 and TRBJ1-4, the full variable domain reads DGGITQSPKYLFRKEGQNVTLSCEQNLNHDAMYWYRQDPGQGLRLIYYSQIVNDFQKGDIAEGYSVSREKKESFPLTVTSAQKNPTAFYLCASSLPGTGNEKLFFGSGTQLSVL.

The chain employs TRBV24-1 and TRBJ1-2; tentative D call: TRBD1 (5 bases). CDR1 and CDR2 (germline): KGHDR, SFDVKD. Trimming pared 7 bases from V and 8 bases from J, leaving 16 bases between. The CDR3 runs 13 residues. The CDR3: CATSLGAGGGYTF. DNA for the CDR3: TGTGCCACCAGCCTAGGGGCAGGCGGAGGCTACACCTTC.